The next 7 T cell receptor beta chains were all read from a single sample in a study of regulatory T cells in long-lasting Graves disease (dated by TCRdb to about 2021). The time point label for this specimen denotes: persistent/refractory GD, antithyroid drugs over 5 years with positive TRAb. For both TCR sequencing and RNA sequencing, RNA was extracted from PBMCs using TRIzol. Library prep was done by multiplex PCR. The sequencing machine was an Illumina HiSeq 4000. iRepertoire HTBI primers and Arm-PCR amplification of CDR3 regions were used to construct TCR beta libraries. TCRdb reworked the public reads: Q25 trimming with fastp, MiXCR clone assembly, productive beta chains retained. Rows merge per CDR3 protein into single entries with the most common DNA and genes. The sample table lists 650,000 to 850,000 distinct CDR3 sequences, around 32% of them with a count of one. The ten biggest clones cover under 50% of the sample.

The sequencing used peripheral blood mononuclear cells (PBMCs), collected when the disease was refractory, from a patient treated with antithyroid drugs. The receptors were sampled from a female donor with Graves disease.

In its sample, this clonotype was seen a few times. V and J are TRBV20-1 and TRBJ2-5; D tentatively reads TRBD1 or TRBD2 (6 bases each). The ends were cut back, 5 bases at V and 7 bases at J, with 14 bases in the middle. In germline, CDR1 is DFQATT, CDR2 SNEGSKA (reference sequence). This CDR3 has 12 amino acids. Written as DNA, the CDR3 is TGCAGTGCTCCCGGGAGCAGGGGGACCCAGTACTTC. This codes for CSAPGSRGTQYF.

Only a few counts were recorded for this clonotype. The V call is TRBV30, the J call TRBJ2-7; 11 bases match TRBD2. Germline V gene data show CDR1 as GTSNPN and CDR2 as SVGIG (reference sequence). The CDR3 is 16 amino acids. The ends lost 5 bases at V and 6 bases at J; junction bases unmatched: 15. Here the CDR3 reads CAWDKRRLAGHVEQYF. CDR3 nucleotide sequence: TGTGCCTGGGATAAACGAAGACTAGCGGGACACGTCGAGCAGTACTTC.

This clonotype was counted ten times or more. At one end, the junction sequence differs from germline, possibly due to a read error. V and J are TRBV12-3 or TRBV12-4 and TRBJ1-2, with TRBD1 identical over 10 bases. The CDR3 is 13 residues long. The CDR3 protein is CASSLDRGHGYTF. DNA for the CDR3: TGTGCCAGCAGCTTAGACAGGGGGCATGGCTACACCTTC.

The V call is TRBV27, the J call TRBJ1-2; D may be TRBD1 (5 bases). V shed 7 bases and J shed 4 bases, with 19 bases lying between them. The CDR3 has 15 residues. CDR1 is MNHEY, CDR2 SMNVEV, per germline (reference sequence). In nucleotides, the CDR3 is TGTGCCAGCAATCCAACTGACAGCCCCCTCTATGGCTACACCTTC. Its translation is CASNPTDSPLYGYTF.

In this sample, this clonotype turned up many times. The chain uses TRBV2 and TRBJ1-1; possible D gene TRBD1, 6 bases. The CDR3 spans 15 residues. V was pared by 7 bases and J by 4 bases, with 19 bases between. Germline lookup yields CDR1 SNHLY and CDR2 FYNNEI. CDR3 in DNA: TGTGCCAGCATCCTGGGGGAGGGGGGGGTCACTGAAGCTTTCTTT. Protein product: CASILGEGGVTEAFF.

The V call is TRBV11-2, the J call TRBJ1-5, with D unresolved. This CDR3 has 17 residues. CDR1 SGHAT and CDR2 FQNNGV come from the germline V gene. Deletions cut 5 bases from V and 1 base from J, with 18 bases between. CDR3 region: CASSGEAGDLSNQPQHF. The CDR3 bases are TGTGCCAGCAGCGGAGAGGCAGGAGACCTCAGCAATCAGCCCCAGCATTTT.

This clonotype was counted at least ten times. The chain uses TRBV15 and TRBJ1-4, with D hard to call. The CDR3 is 15 residues long. Between the trimmed V and J ends, which lost 0 bases and 6 bases, there was a span of 11 bases. Germline V gene sequence: CDR1 LNHNV, CDR2 YYDKDF (reference sequence). The CDR3 region is CATSREPLKDEKLFF. For the CDR3, the DNA is TGTGCCACCAGCAGAGAACCCCTAAAAGATGAAAAACTGTTTTTT.